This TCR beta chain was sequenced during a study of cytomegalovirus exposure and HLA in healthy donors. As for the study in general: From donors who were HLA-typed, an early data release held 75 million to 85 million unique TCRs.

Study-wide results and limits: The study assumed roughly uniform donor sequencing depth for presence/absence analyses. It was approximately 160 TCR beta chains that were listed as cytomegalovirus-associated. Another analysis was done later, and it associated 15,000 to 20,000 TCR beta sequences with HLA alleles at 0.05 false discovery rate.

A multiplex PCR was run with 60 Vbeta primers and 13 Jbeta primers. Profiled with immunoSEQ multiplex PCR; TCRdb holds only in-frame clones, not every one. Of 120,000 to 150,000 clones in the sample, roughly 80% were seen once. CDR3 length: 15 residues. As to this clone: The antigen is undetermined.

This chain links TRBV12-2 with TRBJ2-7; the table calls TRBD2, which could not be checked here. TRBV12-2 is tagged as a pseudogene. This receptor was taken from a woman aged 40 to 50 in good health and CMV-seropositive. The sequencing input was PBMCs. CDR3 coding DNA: TGTGCAAGTCGCTTTAGGACTGACACTAAGGACGAGCAGTACTTC. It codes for CASRFRTDTKDEQYF.